This entry concerns a single T cell receptor beta chain. The data were obtained in a study of blood T cell repertoires in COVID-19. Study context: Acute and convalescent COVID-19 specimens originated in the United States, Italy and Spain. T cells, B-cell-depleted T cells, or PBMCs supplied cDNA or gDNA.

The junction had 6 bases not matched to a gene; V was cut back by 4 bases and J by 4 bases. Germline V gives CDR1 LNHDA, CDR2 SQIVND (reference sequence). CDR3 length equals 14 residues. In the source study's methods: How many nucleated cells were present was estimated from reference gene primer amplification. TCRdb keeps only in-frame clones here, not all; method: immunoSEQ multiplex PCR. That table is the source of V, J and clone size, and D and trimming were worked out from the DNA. The repertoire includes 45,000 or so clones, 82% of them detected once, and less than 5% sits in the top ten. Sequences were obtained from peripheral blood. The source of this sequence is a woman between 65 and 79 years old with acute or convalescent COVID-19. V and J are TRBV19 and TRBJ2-7; 8 bases agree with TRBD1. In nucleotides, the CDR3 is TGTGCCAGTAGTAGGGGACAGGCGACTTACGAGCAGTACTTC. Translating it yields CASSRGQATYEQYF.